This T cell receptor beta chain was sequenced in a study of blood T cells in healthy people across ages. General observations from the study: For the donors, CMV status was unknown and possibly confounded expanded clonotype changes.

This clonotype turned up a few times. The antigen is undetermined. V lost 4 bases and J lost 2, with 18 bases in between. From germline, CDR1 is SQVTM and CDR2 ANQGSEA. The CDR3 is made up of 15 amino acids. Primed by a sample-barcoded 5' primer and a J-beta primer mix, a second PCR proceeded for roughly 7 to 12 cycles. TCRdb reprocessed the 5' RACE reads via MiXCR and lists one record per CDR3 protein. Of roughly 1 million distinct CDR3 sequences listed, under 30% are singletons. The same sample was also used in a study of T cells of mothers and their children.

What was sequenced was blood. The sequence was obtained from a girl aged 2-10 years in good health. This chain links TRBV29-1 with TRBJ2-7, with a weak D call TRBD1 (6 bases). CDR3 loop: CSVVAPGTSAYEQYF. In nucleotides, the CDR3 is TGCAGCGTTGTAGCTCCCGGGACATCCGCCTACGAGCAGTACTTC.